This is a list of T cell receptor beta chains from one sample in a study of cytomegalovirus exposure and HLA in healthy donors. Sequencing was performed with immunoSEQ multiplex PCR; in TCRdb, only in-frame clones are kept and a portion is missing. The sample lists around 120,000 clones; over 60% were seen once. The sample was PBMCs. Source of these receptors: a human donor in good health. Both conserved end residues are part of each CDR3. D genes are given only for firm matches. Some rows mark clone size as missing; the rest say once, few, many or name a class of expanded clone.

D	size	V	J	DNA	CDR3
TRBD2	few	TRBV2	TRBJ2-7	TGTGCCAGCAGTCGTGGGACTAGCGGGTTCTACGAGCAGTACTTC	CASSRGTSGFYEQYF
TRBD1	.	TRBV5-4	TRBJ2-5	TGTGCCAGCAGCTTAGGGACAGGGGGCTATGAGACCCAGTACTTC	CASSLGTGGYETQYF
.	.	TRBV2	TRBJ2-7	TGTGCCAGCAGTGAACGCCTAGGGGCGCTCGAGCAGTACTTC	CASSERLGALEQYF
.	many	TRBV6-5	TRBJ1-1	TGTGCCAGCAGTTACTCTTTGGCGAACACTGAAGCTTTCTTT	CASSYSLANTEAFF
.	.	TRBV6-1	TRBJ2-2	TGTGCCAGCAGTGATGGCAGCACCGGGGAGCTGTTTTTT	CASSDGSTGELFF
TRBD2	.	TRBV14	TRBJ2-1	TGTGCCAGCAGCCAAGAGAACCTAGCGGGGGGTCGGGCTGAGCAGTTCTTC	CASSQENLAGGRAEQFF
TRBD1	.	TRBV5-1	TRBJ1-2	TGCGCCAGCAGCGAAGACAGGGACGGCTACACCTTC	CASSEDRDGYTF
.	.	TRBV15	TRBJ1-5	TGTGCCACCAACGAATTTTTAGGGGCGTTCGAGCCCCAGCATTTT	CATNEFLGAFEPQHF
TRBD1	few	TRBV19	TRBJ1-4	TGTGCCAGTAGTATGGGGACAGATGAAAAACTGTTTTTT	CASSMGTDEKLFF
.	.	TRBV9	TRBJ2-7	TGTGCCAGCAGCCAGACAACCAGAGACTACGAGCAGTACTTC	CASSQTTRDYEQYF
TRBD1	.	TRBV19	TRBJ2-5	TGTGCCAGTAGTAACGACAGGGGGCAAGAGACCCAGTACTTC	CASSNDRGQETQYF
TRBD2	.	TRBV2	TRBJ2-1	TGTGCCAGCGGGCGGCTGCGGGGGGCCTCCTACAATGAGCAGTTCTTC	CASGRLRGASYNEQFF
TRBD1	.	TRBV7-8	TRBJ1-2	TGTGCCAGCAGCCAGGACAGGGAGTATGGCTACACCTTC	CASSQDREYGYTF
.	.	TRBV7-2	TRBJ2-3	TGTGCCAGCAGCTTAGCGGGGGGTTACACAGATACGCAGTATTTT	CASSLAGGYTDTQYF
TRBD1	.	TRBV9	TRBJ1-2	TGTGCCAGCAGCGTAGAAACAGGGGGGTATGGCTACACCTTC	CASSVETGGYGYTF
TRBD1	few	TRBV4-1	TRBJ1-1	TGCGCCAGCAGACAGGGGGCGGGAGGCACTGAAGCTTTCTTT	CASRQGAGGTEAFF
TRBD1	.	TRBV6-5	TRBJ2-7	TGTGCCAGCAGTTACGACAGGGGCCTTACCTACGAGCAGTACTTC	CASSYDRGLTYEQYF
.	.	TRBV9	TRBJ1-1	TGTGCCAGCAGCGTAGACTCCCTGGGGGGACCGAACACTGAAGCTTTCTTT	CASSVDSLGGPNTEAFF
.	.	TRBV19	TRBJ2-2	TGTGCCAGTAGTATAGGGGGCGGAGCCACCGGGGAGCTGTTTTTT	CASSIGGGATGELFF
TRBD1	.	TRBV5-1	TRBJ2-7	TGCGCCAGCAGCTGGGGGGACGACAGGGGGAATCTTCGCGAGCAGTACTTC	CASSWGDDRGNLREQYF
TRBD1	.	TRBV5-1	TRBJ1-6	TGCGCCAGCAGCCGAACAGGGGACGCGTCCTATAATTCACCCCTCCACTTT	CASSRTGDASYNSPLHF
.	once	TRBV19	TRBJ1-1	TGTGCCAGTAGTATATTTTTAGGGGGTGGCACTGAAGCTTTCTTT	CASSIFLGGGTEAFF
.	.	TRBV6-5	TRBJ1-4	TGTGCCATCAGTGGATCAGGGGAAAAACTGTTTTTT	CAISGSGEKLFF
TRBD1	.	TRBV5-6	TRBJ1-5	TGTGCCAGCAGCAAGTACAGGGGAAGCAATCAGCCCCAGCATTTT	CASSKYRGSNQPQHF
.	.	TRBV7-9	TRBJ2-7	TGTGCCAGCAGCTTGGGGGGAAATGGTCAGTACTTC	CASSLGGNGQYF
.	.	TRBV19	TRBJ1-5	TGTGCCAGTAGTATCGCACGGGGTCCTACTCAGCCCCAGCATTTT	CASSIARGPTQPQHF
.	.	TRBV29-1	TRBJ2-5	TGCAGCGTCGTTCAGGACAACCAAGAGACCCAGTACTTC	CSVVQDNQETQYF
TRBD1	few	TRBV19	TRBJ2-6	TGTGCCAGTAGGGACAGGGGTAGAGGTGGGGCCAACGTCCTGACTTTC	CASRDRGRGGANVLTF
.	once	TRBV5-4	TRBJ1-1	TGTGCCAGCAGCCAAGAGGTCAGGGATACTGAAGCTTTCTTT	CASSQEVRDTEAFF
.	few	TRBV5-1	TRBJ2-3	TGCGCCAGCAGCTTGCGCGCCAGCACAGATACGCAGTATTTT	CASSLRASTDTQYF
TRBD2	.	TRBV25-1	TRBJ2-1	TGTGCCAGCACGAGCGGGGGCTCCTACAATGAGCAGTTCTTC	CASTSGGSYNEQFF
.	.	TRBV7-9	TRBJ2-7	TGTGCCAGCAGCAGTACCGGGGACGAGCAGTACTTC	CASSSTGDEQYF
.	.	TRBV7-9	TRBJ1-6	TGTGCCAGCAGATCGACAAGATATAATTCACCCCTCCACTTT	CASRSTRYNSPLHF
TRBD2	.	TRBV2	TRBJ2-7	TGTGCCAGCTGGGAGGGCGGGGATAAATACGAGCAGTACTTC	CASWEGGDKYEQYF
.	.	TRBV28	TRBJ1-5	TGTGCCAGCAGTATCCTCAGGGCCGTCGGCAATCAGCCCCAGCATTTT	CASSILRAVGNQPQHF
TRBD2	.	TRBV7-9	TRBJ2-5	TGTGCCAGCAGCTCCGGGACTAGAGGGGAGGAGACCCAGTACTTC	CASSSGTRGEETQYF
.	.	TRBV7-2	TRBJ1-3	TGTGCCAGCAGCTTAGCGGGGGGTTCGGGAAACACCATATATTTT	CASSLAGGSGNTIYF
.	.	TRBV9	TRBJ2-5	TGTGCCAGCAGCGACTTCGAGATTGGGACCCAGTACTTC	CASSDFEIGTQYF
TRBD1	once	TRBV27	TRBJ1-1	TGTGCCAGCAGTTCTCGACAGGGGTCGTTCACTGAAGCTTTCTTT	CASSSRQGSFTEAFF
TRBD1	.	TRBV7-2	TRBJ1-6	TGTGCCAGCAGTACCAGGGGGCAGTATAATTCACCCCTCCACTTT	CASSTRGQYNSPLHF